The 14 T cell receptor beta chains presented below share a single source sample, sequenced in a study of TIL therapy for anti-PD-1-resistant metastatic lung cancer. The time point was: pre-treatment sample, taken before nivolumab and TIL therapy. The tumor samples were excised metastases, mostly pleural nodules or supraclavicular lymph nodes. This was the immunoSEQ v3 assay. This table comes from immunoSEQ multiplex PCR, and its TCRdb copy is limited to in-frame clones, with some not included. Of tens of thousands of clones listed, less than 75% were seen once; the top ten hold roughly 6%. The sequencing here drew on tumor tissue, taken at baseline. The origin of the receptors is a person aged 25 to 79 with non-small cell lung cancer.

The chain links TRBV13 to TRBJ2-5, with D possibly being TRBD1 (5 bases). The last part of the DNA fits TRBJ2-7 better; the J call may be wrong. Germline assignment: CDR1 PRHDT and CDR2 FYEKMQ (reference sequence). The CDR3 spans 15 residues. The CDR3 loop is CASSLKTGLSYEQYF. In DNA form, the CDR3 reads TGTGCCAGCAGCTTAAAAACAGGTCTCTCCTACGAGCAGTACTTC.

The chain carries TRBV5-1 and TRBJ2-5; TRBD2 is a possible D gene (6 bases). This CDR3 spans 15 amino acids. Trimming shortened V by 0 bases and J by 4 bases, and 13 bases separated the two germline ends. The germline V gene encodes CDR1 SGHRS and CDR2 YFSETQ. Here the CDR3 reads CASSLAGLGIETQYF. The CDR3 DNA reads as TGCGCCAGCAGCTTGGCGGGACTCGGAATAGAGACCCAGTACTTC.

This clone showed up many times. The chain employs TRBV29-1 and TRBJ2-7; 12 bases map to TRBD2. V shed 5 bases and J 8 bases; nucleotides not matched to a gene: 7. This CDR3 contains 13 residues. CDR1 is SQVTM, CDR2 ANQGSEA, per germline. The CDR3 bases are TGCAGCGTTTCTAGCGGGAGGGCCCCCCAGCAGTACTTC. Its translation: CSVSSGRAPQQYF.

The rearrangement uses TRBV9 and TRBJ1-5; 11 nucleotides match TRBD1. Trimming cost V 4 bases and J 2 bases; bases outside gene matches: 8. Germline loops: CDR1 SGDLS, CDR2 YYNGEE. The CDR3 is made up of 17 amino acids. This CDR3 is CASSPGTGGIGNQPQHF. The CDR3 DNA reads as TGTGCCAGCAGCCCGGGGACAGGGGGTATAGGCAATCAGCCCCAGCATTTT. The full variable domain, its missing parts supplied by reference TRBV9 and TRBJ1-5, is DSGVTQTPKHLITATGQRVTLRCSPRSGDLSVYWYQQSLDQGLQFLIQYYNGEERAKGNILERFSAQQFPDLHSELNLSSLELGDSALYFCASSPGTGGIGNQPQHFGDGTRLSIL.

This chain joins TRBV29-1 and TRBJ2-5; D is unresolved. V lost 2 bases and J 5 bases, leaving 12 bases between the germline ends. The CDR3 extends over 13 amino acids. In germline, CDR1 is SQVTM, CDR2 ANQGSEA. The DNA of the CDR3 is TGCAGCGTTGAAATGGTGGTGGGGGAGACCCAGTACTTC. This encodes CSVEMVVGETQYF.

This clone came up a few times. The chain carries TRBV7-2 and TRBJ1-2, with 9 bases fitting TRBD1. The CDR3 has 16 amino acids. The trim removed 5 bases at V and 4 bases at J, leaving 11 bases unmatched. Germline V gene data show CDR1 as SGHTA and CDR2 as FQGNSA. The CDR3 reads CASSPGQGGALYGYTF. For the CDR3, the DNA is TGTGCCAGCAGCCCGGGACAGGGTGGTGCTCTCTATGGCTACACCTTC.

The chain has TRBV28 and TRBJ1-6; D perhaps matches TRBD1 (5 bases). Germline V lookup: CDR1 MDHEN, CDR2 SYDVKM. Trimming removed 5 bases from V and 9 bases from J, with 14 bases in between. The CDR3 is 14 amino acids. CDR3 coding DNA: TGTGCCAGCAGTACGACAGAGCGCGGTTCACCCCTCCACTTT. Amino acid sequence: CASSTTERGSPLHF.

The rearrangement links TRBV30 to TRBJ2-2, with 10 bases identical to TRBD1. The ends lost 4 bases at V and 7 bases at J; junction bases unmatched: 9. This CDR3 spans 15 amino acids. Germline loops: CDR1 GTSNPN, CDR2 SVGIG (reference sequence). CDR3 coding DNA: TGTGCCTGGACTACTTCGGACAGGGGGATCGGGGAGCTGTTTTTT. Encoded protein: CAWTTSDRGIGELFF. Full variable domain (remainder filled in from reference TRBV30 and TRBJ2-2): SQTIHQWPATLVQPVGSPLSLECTVEGTSNPNLYWYRQAAGRGLQLLFYSVGIGQISSEVPQNLSASRPQDRQFILSSKKLLLSDSGFYLCAWTTSDRGIGELFFGEGSRLTVL.

The chain links TRBV5-1 to TRBJ1-2; TRBD1 might be the D (6 bases). The V and J ends lost 2 bases and 4 bases respectively, with 12 bases between them. Germline CDR1 SGHRS, CDR2 YFSETQ. The CDR3 has 14 residues. The DNA of the CDR3 is TGCGCCAGCAGCTTTGACAGGTCACTCTATGGCTACACCTTC. Translated: CASSFDRSLYGYTF.

The chain recombines TRBV30 with TRBJ2-2; D is undetermined. Trimming took off 0 bases at V and 4 bases at J, with 6 bases between the two ends. The CDR3 has 13 residues. Germline CDR1 GTSNPN, CDR2 SVGIG (reference sequence). The CDR3 DNA is TGTGCCTGGAGTGTACGTGTCACCGGGGAGCTGTTTTTT. Residues: CAWSVRVTGELFF.

A few counts support this clone. The chain combines TRBV2 with TRBJ1-1; D is unclear. The CDR3 sequence is 16 residues long. Per germline, CDR1 SNHLY and CDR2 FYNNEI. Trimming removed 0 bases from V and 2 bases from J, with 13 bases in between. CDR3 nucleotide sequence: TGTGCCAGCAGTGAAGCGCTAGTCGTGGGAAACACTGAAGCTTTCTTT. Amino acid sequence: CASSEALVVGNTEAFF.

This chain uses TRBV28 with TRBJ1-5, with 7 bases identical to TRBD1. Looked up from germline, CDR1 is MDHEN and CDR2 is SYDVKM. CDR3 size: 17 residues. The V and J ends lost 6 bases and 0 bases, in that order; junction bases with no gene match: 11. The CDR3 nucleotides read TGTGCCAGCAGGACCGGGACAGAATTTTATAGCAATCAGCCCCAGCATTTT. Translating gives CASRTGTEFYSNQPQHF.

The chain uses TRBV7-2 and TRBJ2-7; weak D call: TRBD1 (6 bases). This CDR3 is 15 amino acids long. Germline CDR1 and CDR2: SGHTA and FQGNSA. The ends were cut back, 6 bases at V and 6 bases at J, with 21 bases in the middle. The CDR3 bases are TGTGCCAGCAGACGTAGGTCGGGGCAGGGGAGCGAGCAGTACTTC. Translation gives CASRRRSGQGSEQYF.

The chain employs TRBV4-3 and TRBJ2-3; the match to TRBD1 covers 7 bases. The CDR3 runs to 16 residues. V shed 4 bases and J 2 bases; nucleotides not matched to a gene: 9. From germline, CDR1 is LGHNA and CDR2 YSLEER. The CDR3 loop is CASSPEQGYPTDTQYF. The CDR3 nucleotides read TGCGCCAGCAGCCCCGAACAGGGGTATCCCACAGATACGCAGTATTTT.